Given below is one TCR beta chain in context. This receptor's antigen is unknown. No base quality information exists; no much larger clone differs at one position. Trimming costs V 4 bases and J 8 bases, and their ends lie 18 bases apart. Including the terminal cysteine and phenylalanine, the CDR3 comprises 15 residues. Of the read, only the CDR3 DNA is kept; its 45 bases are in frame from base 1. According to the germline V gene, CDR1 reads MNHEY and CDR2 reads SVGAGI. The data belong to a study of cytomegalovirus exposure and HLA in healthy donors (dated by TCRdb to the late 2010s). A note on the overall study: In an earlier analysis of approximately 500 of the donors, roughly 300 Gb of sequence data and approximately 120 million unique TCR beta sequences from 150 million to 200 million T cells were reported. An early release covering some 640 HLA-typed donors comprised about 320 gigabases of sequencing data and approximately 80 million unique TCR sequences. Among the approximately 420 genotyped donors, approximately 81% belonged to the genetic ancestry cluster associated with self-reported Caucasian donors. The study was designed to test whether signatures of past pathogen exposure could be identified by cataloging public T cell receptors. The study used immunosequencing to profile the T cell repertoires of about 670 subjects and linked those repertoires to cytomegalovirus serostatus. Besides the first cohort of approximately 670 subjects, a separate validation cohort made up of 120 different subjects was used. High-throughput TCR immunosequencing, statistical association of individual TCRs with disease status, and machine learning were combined to predict cytomegalovirus infection status. To study patterns of TCR occurrence, a later analysis re-analyzed previously published TCR beta repertoires from 666 donors and added high-resolution HLA genotyping. Rather than drawing on any new phenotypic data, the later analysis identified candidate immune exposures from TCR beta sequences and the way those sequences occurred across donors. In an earlier analysis of 500 to 650 of the donors, high-throughput TCR beta sequencing was used to judge whether each TCR beta V gene segment behaved as functional or pseudogenic. Alongside the repertoire data, information on donor age, sex, ethnicity and CMV serostatus was compiled. A later genetic analysis took genome-wide SNP genotypes for about 55% of the roughly 670 donors and used that subset as a discovery cohort. All discovery cohort repertoires had been generated on a single sequencing platform. Class I and class II HLA loci were covered by the typing at four-digit resolution. Typing coverage differed by locus: A, B, C, DRB1 and DQB1 were typed in roughly 620-630 donors, DQA1 in 500 to 550, DPA1 in over 600, and DPB1 in just under 490. Several DR-DQ haplotypes were treated as single units for association and clustering because of strong linkage in the cohort. Among approximately 370 genotyped donors of the cohort, an average of around 250,000 unique TCR beta nucleotide sequences was sequenced per donor, of which about 19% were non-productive. The research as a whole found: Because HLA typing was missing for some donors at each locus, association tests included only the typed subset. While some public TCRs were present in many individuals, most TCR sequences turned up only very rarely across donors. The cohort was sequenced for TCR beta chains only, and without alpha or paired-chain data the features that could be detected were limited. Because the 87-base-pair reads could not distinguish some IMGT-functional V segments, including TRBV6-2 and TRBV6-3, those segments were excluded. In a later genetic analysis, fewer N-insertions in productive TCRs were reported among donors in an Asian-associated ancestry cluster than the approximately 630-donor mean. Around 16 rarely observed V segments, including chromosome 9 orphons, were excluded from the earlier analysis of 550 to 700 of the donors because counts were too low. According to a later analysis, most CMV-associated TCR beta chains appeared to be HLA-restricted, and the HLA associations seemed to be driven largely by CMV exposure. A cluster of highly shared sequence variants was judged likely to represent a technical artifact of the sequencing pipeline. The study gave a list of 150 to 200 TCR beta chains associated with cytomegalovirus. Broadly in line with IMGT annotations, most TCR beta V segments showed up in productive rearrangements about 87% or about 30% of the time in an earlier analysis of under 700 of the donors. Cytomegalovirus status was reported to be diagnosed by the classifier with high specificity and sensitivity in both the original and validation cohorts. V-gene and J-gene trimming of TCR beta chains was associated with a missense DCLRE1C variant in a later genetic analysis, and the association was replicated in an independent cohort. Sequencing depth was assumed to be roughly uniform across donors in the presence/absence analyses, though that assumption may not hold. Immune exposure information for the cohort was limited to CMV serostatus. Several of the top co-occurrence clusters appeared to be linked to parvovirus B19, influenza, CMV and Epstein-Barr virus, according to a later analysis. A later analysis associated roughly 17,000 TCR beta sequences with specific HLA alleles at a false discovery rate of 0.05. In a later analysis, the rate of TCR association differed among HLA loci, with DRB1 alleles having the most associated TCRs and HLA-C alleles having the fewest. Correlated functional status among segregating V segments might be attributable to linkage disequilibrium, but an unknown experimental factor could not be ruled out. Compared with equally common non-associated chains, HLA-associated TCR beta chains in a later analysis were more clonally expanded and had lower generation probabilities. It was suggested by the authors that the approach could potentially be generalized to other disease states and immunological phenotypes. In vitro tests confirmed that three of the cytomegalovirus-associated TCR beta chains recognize cytomegalovirus antigens. A further reported finding was that TCR beta sequences accurately predicted the HLA-A and HLA-B alleles for most subjects in the first cohort. Assigning TCR associations to individual alleles was difficult when HLA alleles, especially DR and DQ, strongly co-occurred.

The cohort consisted of some 670 healthy bone marrow donors. All cohort members were sampled while nominally healthy, although unrecorded immune exposures were likely present. The donor was CMV seronegative and belonged to the group of under 400 seronegative cohort members. A peripheral blood sample was provided by each donor, and peripheral blood mononuclear cells were used for TCR beta sequencing. The Qiagen DNeasy Blood Extraction Kit was used to extract genomic DNA from the blood cell samples. Library method: the immunoSEQ multiplex PCR assay. For the multiplex PCR, a mixture combining 60 forward primers for TCR Vbeta segments and 13 reverse primers for TCR Jbeta segments was used. The CDR3 region of rearranged TCR beta genes was amplified from genomic DNA with a multiplex PCR assay. The amplified TCR beta libraries were sequenced on the Illumina HiSeq System as 87-base-pair reads. For the original study's pipeline: Across the 700 or so repertoires, a later analysis counted roughly 77 million unique TCR beta chains, around 11 million of which were shared by at least two donors. Raw reads were error-corrected and collapsed into unique sequences with a nearest-neighbor algorithm that merged closely related sequences to remove PCR and sequencing errors. To assign V, D and J gene segments, CDR3 sequences were aligned to IMGT reference sequences. Each retained sequence needed at least a six-nucleotide match to both a V gene segment and a J gene segment. Rearrangements were called productive when the CDR3 lacked stop codons and stayed in frame with V and J; all others were non-productive. Following IMGT convention, CDR3 was defined as the stretch from the second conserved V-encoded cysteine up to the conserved J-encoded phenylalanine. The earlier analysis of fewer than 700 of the donors excluded sequences that lacked an unambiguous match to a single V gene segment. An earlier analysis of some 610 of the donors called V segments functional above 56.7% productive rearrangements and segregating when the between-donor standard deviation exceeded 5%. A statistical classification framework was built to diagnose cytomegalovirus status from the catalog of TCR beta chain sequences. A later analysis assigned V and J genes by comparing TCR nucleotide sequences with IMGT/GENE-DB human TR gene sequences. A later analysis assigned CDR3 sequences and most-parsimonious VDJ recombination scenarios with the TCRdist pipeline. In a later analysis, each TCR beta chain was defined by its CDR3 amino acid sequence together with its V-gene family, and reads lacking a unique V-gene family were excluded. To address suspected cross-contamination and a sequencing artifact, a later analysis removed 550 to 750 highly shared, low-generation-probability nucleotide sequences. For each public chain, a later analysis derived a clonal expansion index from normalized ranks of inferred template counts within each repertoire. In a later analysis, generation probabilities were computed using a VDJ recombination model fitted to out-of-frame rearrangements, and the results were checked against IGoR. Hypergeometric tests were used in a later analysis to score TCR-TCR, TCR-HLA and TCR-CMV co-occurrence, with a repertoire-size bias correction applied to the TCR pairs. False discovery rates were estimated in a later analysis by permuting HLA or CMV assignments 20 times. A later analysis grouped co-occurring TCRs with DBSCAN, adding TCRdist sequence similarity when clustering within HLA-allele-positive subsets. Co-occurrence clustering excluded repertoires with fewer than 30,000 or more than 120,000 public chains, plus five with anomalous nucleotide sharing. Sourced from immuneACCESS, this table was stored by TCRdb with only in-frame sequences that have V and J called. A share of the clones is absent; for the studies checked, an unresolved V gene accounts for under half, and the remainder has no known explanation. V and J calls and clone size are those listed in that table; D and trimming were worked out from the DNA. The sample table contains fewer than 100,000 clones; only one count was recorded for 60% to 80% of them. Of the sample, 3.5% to 4% is held by the ten largest clones.

The TCR originated in a woman in her thirties or forties in good health and CMV-seronegative. The specimen was PBMCs. The sequence joins TRBV6-5 to TRBJ2-1; the D gene is perhaps TRBD2, on 6 matching bases. The nucleotide sequence reads as follows: TGTGCCAGCAGTTCCGACGCGGGGCCGGTGGATGAGCAGTTCTTC. It codes for CASSSDAGPVDEQFF.